Below, one T cell receptor (beta chain) is given with its context. Its antigen is unknown. This record comes from a study of vaccination effects on CD4 cells after COVID-19. ViraFEST assay sequencing came after antigen-specific CD4+ T cells were expanded with viral peptide pools. Researchers isolated CD4+ T cells once 9 to 11 days of culture had elapsed. Vaccine recipients had no previous SARS-CoV-2 infection; their nucleocapsid antibodies were negative. Findings and limits, study-wide: At late timepoints after vaccination, vaccine- and infection-induced clones shrank markedly.

Method: immunoSEQ multiplex PCR; TCRdb's copy keeps in-frame clones and lacks some. The data contain some 20,000 clones, approximately 72% of them singletons. Trimming stripped 0 bases from V and 7 bases from J, with 13 bases between. Per the germline V gene, CDR1 is SGDLS and CDR2 is YYNGEE. CDR3 length equals 15 residues. The sequence was collected from a human donor who received a COVID-19 vaccine. Material: CD4+ T cells from PBMCs cultured with HCoV-NL63 spike peptides, obtained before COVID-19 vaccination. The gene calls are TRBV9 and TRBJ2-2; no firm D call. CDR3 residues: CASSVAPSAIGELFF. CDR3 nucleotide sequence: TGTGCCAGCAGCGTAGCGCCGTCTGCTATCGGGGAGCTGTTTTTT.